The rows below give T cell receptor beta chains drawn from one sample of a study of glioma-infiltrating T cells. MiXCR was run by TCRdb on the multiplex PCR reads, yielding one entry per CDR3 protein. The sample holds under 150,000 distinct CDR3 sequences; about two fifths are singletons and the top ten take around 18%. The sample consisted of glioma tissue, nonneoplastic brain tissue, or PBMCs (not recorded which). The source is a human donor with low-grade glioma or glioblastoma, undergoing nonglioma brain surgery, or in good health (not recorded which). Both conserved end residues are part of each CDR3. The D gene is left open where the match is weak. Some rows have no size entry. The others give once, few or many, or a class for an expanded clone.

-	-	TRBV10-3	TRBJ1-1	TGTGCCATCAGTGAGTATCATGAAGCTTTCTTT	CAISEYHEAFF
-	-	TRBV28	TRBJ2-7	TGTGCCAGCAGTTTAGGGGGCAGAACCGAGCAGTACTTC	CASSLGGRTEQYF
TRBD1	few	TRBV6-2/TRBV6-3	TRBJ1-1	TGTGCCAGCAGTTACTCGCCCCAGGGGGCGATGAATGCTGAAGCTTTCTTT	CASSYSPQGAMNAEAFF
-	-	TRBV7-2	TRBJ1-1	TGTGCCAGCAGCCAAAGCCTGACTCTGAACACTGAAGCTTTCTTT	CASSQSLTLNTEAFF
-	-	TRBV5-6	TRBJ2-1	TGTGCCAGCAGCATCACTAGTGAGCAGTTCTTC	CASSITSEQFF
-	-	TRBV27	TRBJ2-3	TGTGCCAGCAAGGGAGAGGGGGTTACCACAGATACGCAGTATTTT	CASKGEGVTTDTQYF
TRBD1	few	TRBV28	TRBJ1-1	TGTGCCAGCAGGGGACAGTTGAACACTGAAGCTTTCTTT	CASRGQLNTEAFF
-	-	TRBV9	TRBJ1-3	TGTGCCAGCAGCCTGAGTGATTCCTCTGGGAACACCATATATTTT	CASSLSDSSGNTIYF
-	-	TRBV4-2	TRBJ2-5	TGTGCCAGCAGCCCGTACGATCGGGAGACCAAGTACTTC	CASSPYDRETKYF
TRBD1	few	TRBV20-1	TRBJ2-5	TGCAGTGCGGACAGGGGAGAGACCCAGTACTTC	CSADRGETQYF
TRBD1	few	TRBV20-1	TRBJ2-7	TGCAGTGCTACCAATACTCGACAGGGGGGCGAGCAGTACTTC	CSATNTRQGGEQYF
-	-	TRBV27	TRBJ1-4	TGTGCCAGCAGTAGGTTCCGGGGGTCCGGGGAAAAACTGTTTTTT	CASSRFRGSGEKLFF
-	few	TRBV28	TRBJ1-1	TGTGCCAGCAGTTTATGGGGGATGGATTGGAACACTGAAGCTTTCTTT	CASSLWGMDWNTEAFF
-	-	TRBV28	TRBJ1-2	TGTGCCAGCAGTACGGGTGTCTATGGCTACACCTTC	CASSTGVYGYTF
-	-	TRBV2	TRBJ2-3	TGTGCCAGCAGTGAAAGAGGACCCTTCACCACAGATACGCAGTATTTT	CASSERGPFTTDTQYF
-	-	TRBV19	TRBJ1-2	TGTGCCAGTAGTATCGCAGATGGCTACACCTTC	CASSIADGYTF
TRBD1	-	TRBV6-1	TRBJ1-1	TGTGCCAGCTCACCAGGACAGGGGATGAACACTGAAGCTTTCTTT	CASSPGQGMNTEAFF
TRBD1	-	TRBV4-2	TRBJ1-6	TGTGCCAGCAGCCAGGACAGGCGCTCCTATAATTCACCCCTCCACTTT	CASSQDRRSYNSPLHF
-	-	TRBV20-1	TRBJ2-7	TGCAGTGCTACCTCTGGGGGGACGGGATCCTACGAGCAGTACTTC	CSATSGGTGSYEQYF
-	once	TRBV2	TRBJ2-3	TGTGCCAGCAGTCCCCCCGGACCCAGCACAGATACGAAGTATTTT	CASSPPGPSTDTKYF
-	-	TRBV6-1	TRBJ1-1	TGTGCCAGCAGGCCGGGCCAGAATCCAGCTTTCTTT	CASRPGQNPAFF
TRBD1	-	TRBV27	TRBJ2-3	TGTGCCAGCAGTCTAACAGGGGCTGCAGATACGCAGTATTTT	CASSLTGAADTQYF
-	-	TRBV7-9	TRBJ2-5	TGTGCCAGCAGCTTAGGTTTCGGGGAGGCCCAGTACTTC	CASSLGFGEAQYF
-	-	TRBV6-2/TRBV6-3	TRBJ2-1	TGTGCCAGCAGTTACGGGATTCCCTTCTCCTACAATGAGCAGTTCTTC	CASSYGIPFSYNEQFF
TRBD2	-	TRBV12-3/TRBV12-4	TRBJ2-1	TGTGCCAGCAGGCTGGGACTAGCGGGAGTAGGTGAGCAGTTCTTC	CASRLGLAGVGEQFF
-	few	TRBV6-6	TRBJ2-1	TGTGCCAGCAGTTACTTGGACTCAGGCGATGAGCAGTTCTTC	CASSYLDSGDEQFF
-	-	TRBV5-5	TRBJ2-3	TGTGCCAGCAGCCCCCAAACACTTAGCACAGATACGCAGTATTTT	CASSPQTLSTDTQYF
TRBD2	few	TRBV20-1	TRBJ2-3	TGCAGTGCTGTTAGCGGGGGGGCCACAGATACGCAGTATTTT	CSAVSGGATDTQYF
-	-	TRBV28	TRBJ1-2	TGTGCCAGCAGTCGAGGGGGGGGCTATGGCTACACCTTC	CASSRGGGYGYTF
-	-	TRBV7-9	TRBJ1-1	TGTGCCAGCAGTTTAGGGCGGGGATTGGAGGAAGCTTTCTTT	CASSLGRGLEEAFF
-	-	TRBV3-1	TRBJ1-3	TGTGCCAGCAGCCCCCCGATTTCTGGAAACACCATATATTTT	CASSPPISGNTIYF
TRBD2	few	TRBV6-2/TRBV6-3	TRBJ2-7	TGTGCCAGCAGTTATTTCGCGGGGGCCTACGAGCAGTACTTC	CASSYFAGAYEQYF
-	-	TRBV11-1	TRBJ2-3	TGTGCCAGCAGCTTACAGTACAGCACAGATACGCAGTATTTT	CASSLQYSTDTQYF
TRBD1	-	TRBV6-9	TRBJ1-2	TGTGCCAGCAGTTACCCTAAGGGCCTGACAGGGAATGGCTACACCTTC	CASSYPKGLTGNGYTF
TRBD1	-	TRBV5-1	TRBJ2-2	TGCGCCAGCAGCGGACAGGGGACCGTTAAGCTGTTTTTT	CASSGQGTVKLFF
-	-	TRBV5-1	TRBJ1-6	TGCGCCAGCAGCCCGACAGGACGAAGGGATTCACCCCTCCACTTT	CASSPTGRRDSPLHF
-	-	TRBV18	TRBJ1-1	TGTGCCAGCTCACCACCCGCAGGATCTGAAGCTTTCTTT	CASSPPAGSEAFF
-	-	TRBV3-1	TRBJ2-5	TGTGCCAGCAGCCAAGAATTAGCGGTCCAAGAGACCCAGTACTTC	CASSQELAVQETQYF
-	few	TRBV6-9	TRBJ1-6	TGTGCCAGCAGTCATGGCACGGGGGTCATGTCCCTCCACTTT	CASSHGTGVMSLHF
-	-	TRBV6-2/TRBV6-3	TRBJ1-1	TGTGCCAGCAGTTACCAACCCATGAACACTGAAGCTTTCTTT	CASSYQPMNTEAFF
TRBD2	few	TRBV20-1	TRBJ2-5	TGCAGTGCTAGTCGGACTAGCGCGATTGGAGAGACCCAGTACTTC	CSASRTSAIGETQYF
-	-	TRBV7-9	TRBJ1-5	TGTGCCAGCAGCTTGCAGTACAATCAGCCCCAGCATTTT	CASSLQYNQPQHF
TRBD1	-	TRBV6-6	TRBJ2-1	TGTGCCAGCAGCCCCTGGACAGGGAGCTGGGATGAGCAGTTCTTC	CASSPWTGSWDEQFF
-	few	TRBV28	TRBJ2-7	TGTGCCACCGAAGGGCCCTACGAGCAGTACTTC	CATEGPYEQYF
-	-	TRBV4-1	TRBJ1-2	TGCGCCAGCAGCCAAGTTTCAGGGTATGGCTACACCTTC	CASSQVSGYGYTF
-	-	TRBV4-3	TRBJ1-3	TGCGCCAGCAGCCAAGATAGATTTCGCATATATTTT	CASSQDRFRIYF
-	-	TRBV6-2/TRBV6-3	TRBJ2-7	TGTGCCAGCAGTTATCTGCCCCGGGACACGGAGCGGTACTTC	CASSYLPRDTERYF
TRBD2	few	TRBV6-1	TRBJ2-5	TGTGCCAGCAGCGGACTAGCGGGAGTAGTGAAGACCCAGTACTTC	CASSGLAGVVKTQYF
-	-	TRBV20-1	TRBJ1-5	TGCAGTGCTAGAGGGGGAGGGGATGATCAGCCCCAGCATTTT	CSARGGGDDQPQHF
-	-	TRBV3-1	TRBJ2-7	TGTGCCAGCAGCCAAGTGGCTAGTAACTCCTACGAGCAGTACTTC	CASSQVASNSYEQYF
-	-	TRBV3-1	TRBJ2-1	TGTGCCAGCTCTCAGGGCGGTGAGCAGTTCTTC	CASSQGGEQFF
TRBD2	-	TRBV25-1	TRBJ2-1	TGTGCCAGCAGTGGGGGGGGTAGCGGCAATGAGCAGTTCTTC	CASSGGGSGNEQFF
-	-	TRBV4-1	TRBJ2-5	TGCGCCAGCAGCCAAGATCAGAGGCCAGGGGTGGGGACCCAGTACTTC	CASSQDQRPGVGTQYF
-	-	TRBV29-1	TRBJ2-5	TGCAGCGGTGAGGGGGACACCCAAGAGACCCAGTACTTC	CSGEGDTQETQYF
TRBD2	few	TRBV28	TRBJ2-1	TGTGCCAGTTTTCTCAGCGGGAGCTCCTACAATGAGCAGTTCTTC	CASFLSGSSYNEQFF
TRBD2	-	TRBV6-1	TRBJ2-7	TGTGCCAGCCAAACTAGCGTAGACTCCTACGAGCAGTACTTC	CASQTSVDSYEQYF
TRBD1	-	TRBV3-1	TRBJ1-6	TGTGCCAGCAGCCCGGGGACAGGGAGTCTCTCACCCCTCCACTTT	CASSPGTGSLSPLHF
-	-	TRBV29-1	TRBJ1-1	TGCAGCGTTGCCAGAGCGAACACTGAAGCTTTCTTT	CSVARANTEAFF
-	-	TRBV7-6	TRBJ1-1	TGTGCCAGCAGCTTTTGGGAATGGAGCACTGAAGCTTTCTTT	CASSFWEWSTEAFF